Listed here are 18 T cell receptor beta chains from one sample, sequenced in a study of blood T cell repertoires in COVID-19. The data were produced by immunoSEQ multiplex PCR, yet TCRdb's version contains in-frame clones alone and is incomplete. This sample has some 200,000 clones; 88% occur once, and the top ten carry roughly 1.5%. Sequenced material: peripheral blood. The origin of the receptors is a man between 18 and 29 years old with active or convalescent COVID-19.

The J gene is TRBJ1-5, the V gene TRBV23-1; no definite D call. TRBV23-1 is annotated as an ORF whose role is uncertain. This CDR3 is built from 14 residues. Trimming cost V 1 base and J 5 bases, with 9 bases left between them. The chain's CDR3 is CASSQFWPDQPQHF. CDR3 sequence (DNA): TGCGCCAGCAGTCAATTTTGGCCCGATCAGCCCCAGCATTTT.

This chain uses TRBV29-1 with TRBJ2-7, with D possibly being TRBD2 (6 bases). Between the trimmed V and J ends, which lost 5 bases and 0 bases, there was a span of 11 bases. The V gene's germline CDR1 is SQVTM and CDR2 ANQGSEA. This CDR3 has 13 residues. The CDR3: CSVFGTGSYEQYF. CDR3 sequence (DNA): TGCAGCGTTTTTGGGACTGGCTCCTACGAGCAGTACTTC.

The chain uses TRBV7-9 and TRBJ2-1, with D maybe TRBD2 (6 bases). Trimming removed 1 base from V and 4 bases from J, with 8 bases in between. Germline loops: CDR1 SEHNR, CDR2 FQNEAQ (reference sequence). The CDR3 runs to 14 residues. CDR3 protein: CASSLGGTYNEQFF. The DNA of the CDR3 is TGTGCCAGCAGCTTAGGAGGGACTTACAATGAGCAGTTCTTC. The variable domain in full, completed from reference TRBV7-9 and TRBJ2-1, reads DTGVSQNPRHKITKRGQNVTFRCDPISEHNRLYWYRQTLGQGPEFLTYFQNEAQLEKSRLLSDRFSAERPKGSFSTLEIQRTEQGDSAMYLCASSLGGTYNEQFFGPGTRLTVL.

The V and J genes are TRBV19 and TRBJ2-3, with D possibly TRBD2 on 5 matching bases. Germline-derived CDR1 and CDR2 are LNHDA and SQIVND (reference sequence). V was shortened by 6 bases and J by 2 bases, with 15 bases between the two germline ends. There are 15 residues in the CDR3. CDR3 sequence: CASRSASGYTDTQYF. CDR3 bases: TGTGCCAGTAGATCGGCGAGCGGCTACACAGATACGCAGTATTTT.

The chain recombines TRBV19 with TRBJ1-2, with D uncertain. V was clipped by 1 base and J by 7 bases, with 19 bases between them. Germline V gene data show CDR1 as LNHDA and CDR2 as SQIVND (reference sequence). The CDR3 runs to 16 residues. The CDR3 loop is CASSIAGGQAVGGYTF. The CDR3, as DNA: TGTGCCAGTAGTATAGCCGGAGGGCAGGCGGTAGGTGGCTACACCTTC.

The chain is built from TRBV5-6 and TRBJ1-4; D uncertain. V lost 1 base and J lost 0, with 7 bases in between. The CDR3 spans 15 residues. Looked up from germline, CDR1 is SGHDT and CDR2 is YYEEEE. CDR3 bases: TGTGCCAGCAGCTTGTTAATTGCAACTAATGAAAAACTGTTTTTT. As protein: CASSLLIATNEKLFF. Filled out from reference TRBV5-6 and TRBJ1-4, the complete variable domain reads DAGVTQSPTHLIKTRGQQVTLRCSPKSGHDTVSWYQQALGQGPQFIFQYYEEEERQRGNFPDRFSGHQFPNYSSELNVNALLLGDSALYLCASSLLIATNEKLFFGSGTQLSVL.

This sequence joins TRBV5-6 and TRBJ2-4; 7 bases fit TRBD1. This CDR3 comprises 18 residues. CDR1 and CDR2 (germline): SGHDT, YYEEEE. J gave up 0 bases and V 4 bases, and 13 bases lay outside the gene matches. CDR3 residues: CASSPVDRSLVAKNIQYF. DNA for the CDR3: TGTGCCAGCAGCCCGGTGGACAGGTCACTCGTAGCCAAAAACATTCAGTACTTC. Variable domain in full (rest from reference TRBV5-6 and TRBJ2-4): DAGVTQSPTHLIKTRGQQVTLRCSPKSGHDTVSWYQQALGQGPQFIFQYYEEEERQRGNFPDRFSGHQFPNYSSELNVNALLLGDSALYLCASSPVDRSLVAKNIQYFGAGTRLSVL.

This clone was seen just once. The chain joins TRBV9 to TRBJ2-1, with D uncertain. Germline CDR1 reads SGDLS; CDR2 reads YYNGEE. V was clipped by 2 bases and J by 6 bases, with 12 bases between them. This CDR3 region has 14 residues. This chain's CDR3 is CASSVSPHPNEQFF. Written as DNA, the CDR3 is TGTGCCAGCAGCGTGAGCCCCCACCCCAATGAGCAGTTCTTC. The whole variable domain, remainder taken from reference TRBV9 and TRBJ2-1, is DSGVTQTPKHLITATGQRVTLRCSPRSGDLSVYWYQQSLDQGLQFLIQYYNGEERAKGNILERFSAQQFPDLHSELNLSSLELGDSALYFCASSVSPHPNEQFFGPGTRLTVL.

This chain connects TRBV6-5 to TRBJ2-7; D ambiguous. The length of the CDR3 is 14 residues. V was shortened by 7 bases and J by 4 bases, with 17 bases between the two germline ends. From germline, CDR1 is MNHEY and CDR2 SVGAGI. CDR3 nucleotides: TGTGCCAGCACCACTAATCCGGGTCGGTACGAGCAGTACTTC. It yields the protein CASTTNPGRYEQYF.

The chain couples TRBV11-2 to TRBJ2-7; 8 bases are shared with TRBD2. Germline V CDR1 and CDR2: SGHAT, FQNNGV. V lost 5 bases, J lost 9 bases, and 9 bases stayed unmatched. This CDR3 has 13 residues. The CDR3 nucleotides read TGTGCCAGCAGCCCATCCTCTAGCGGGCTGCAGTACTTC. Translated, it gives CASSPSSSGLQYF.

In nucleotides, the CDR3 is TGTGCCAGCAGTCTACTTCAGGGCTCTGGGGCCAACGTCCTGACTTTC. Protein: CASSLLQGSGANVLTF. The chain links TRBV28 to TRBJ2-6, with D possibly TRBD1 on 5 matching bases. Germline CDR1 and CDR2: MDHEN and SYDVKM. The CDR3 totals 16 residues. Trimming pared 5 bases from V and 0 bases from J, leaving 11 bases between.

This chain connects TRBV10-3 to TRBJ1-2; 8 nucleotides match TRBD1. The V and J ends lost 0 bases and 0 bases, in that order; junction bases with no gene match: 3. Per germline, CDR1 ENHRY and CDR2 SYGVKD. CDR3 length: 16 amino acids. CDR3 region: CAISESRQGTNYGYTF. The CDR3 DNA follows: TGTGCCATCAGTGAGTCGAGACAGGGGACTAACTATGGCTACACCTTC.

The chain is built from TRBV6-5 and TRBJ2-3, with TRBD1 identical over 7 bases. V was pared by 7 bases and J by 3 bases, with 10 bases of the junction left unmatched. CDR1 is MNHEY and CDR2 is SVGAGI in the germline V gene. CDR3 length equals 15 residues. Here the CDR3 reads CASTKTRGSTDTQYF. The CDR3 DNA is TGTGCCAGCACTAAAACCAGGGGGAGTACAGATACGCAGTATTTT.

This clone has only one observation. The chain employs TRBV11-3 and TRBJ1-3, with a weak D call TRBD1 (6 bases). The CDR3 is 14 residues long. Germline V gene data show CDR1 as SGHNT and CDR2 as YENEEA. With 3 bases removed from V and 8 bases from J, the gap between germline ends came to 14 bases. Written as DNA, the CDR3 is TGTGCCAGCAGCTTCTCAGGACAGAGCGACACCATATATTTT. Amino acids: CASSFSGQSDTIYF.

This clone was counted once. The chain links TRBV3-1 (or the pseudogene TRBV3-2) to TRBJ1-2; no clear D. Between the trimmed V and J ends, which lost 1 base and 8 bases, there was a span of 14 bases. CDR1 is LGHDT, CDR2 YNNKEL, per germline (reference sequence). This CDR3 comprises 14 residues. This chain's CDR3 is CASSQALEGSGYTF. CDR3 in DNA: TGTGCCAGCAGCCAAGCACTTGAAGGGAGCGGCTACACCTTC.

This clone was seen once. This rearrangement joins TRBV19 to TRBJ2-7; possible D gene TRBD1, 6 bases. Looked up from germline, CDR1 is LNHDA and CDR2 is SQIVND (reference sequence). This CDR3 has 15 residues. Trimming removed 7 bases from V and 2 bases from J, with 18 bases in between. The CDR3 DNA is TGTGCCAGTAAAGAGGGGCAGGGGTCAACCTACGAGCAGTACTTC. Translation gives CASKEGQGSTYEQYF.

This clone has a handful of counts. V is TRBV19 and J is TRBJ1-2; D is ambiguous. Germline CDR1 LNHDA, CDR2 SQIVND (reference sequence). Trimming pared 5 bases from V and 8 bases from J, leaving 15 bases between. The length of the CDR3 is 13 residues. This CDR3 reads CASSHPGEGGYTF. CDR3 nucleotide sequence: TGTGCCAGTAGTCATCCAGGCGAGGGAGGCTACACCTTC.

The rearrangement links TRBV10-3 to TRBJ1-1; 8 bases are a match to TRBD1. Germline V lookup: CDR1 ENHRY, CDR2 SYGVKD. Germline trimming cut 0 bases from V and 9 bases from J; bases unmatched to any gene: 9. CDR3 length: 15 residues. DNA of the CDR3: TGTGCCATCAGTGAGTCTCAGACAGGGGAACGTAAAGCTTTCTTT. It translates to CAISESQTGERKAFF.